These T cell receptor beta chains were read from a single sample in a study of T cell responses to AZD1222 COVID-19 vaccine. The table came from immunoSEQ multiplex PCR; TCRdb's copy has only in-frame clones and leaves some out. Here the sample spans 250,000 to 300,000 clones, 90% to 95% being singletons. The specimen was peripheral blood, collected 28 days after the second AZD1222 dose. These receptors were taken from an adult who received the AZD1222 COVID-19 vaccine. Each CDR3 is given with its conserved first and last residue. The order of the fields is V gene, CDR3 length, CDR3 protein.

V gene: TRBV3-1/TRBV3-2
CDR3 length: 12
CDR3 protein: CASSLLSTEAFF

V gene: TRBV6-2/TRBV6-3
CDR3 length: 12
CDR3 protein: CASSLFYNEQFF

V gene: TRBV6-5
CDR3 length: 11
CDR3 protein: CATRGNTEAFF

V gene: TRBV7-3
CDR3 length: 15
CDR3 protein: CASSRPAPAGHEQFF

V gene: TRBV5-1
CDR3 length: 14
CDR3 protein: CASSQDPRVDEQYF

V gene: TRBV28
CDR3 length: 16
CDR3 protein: CASSPGLAASSDTQYF

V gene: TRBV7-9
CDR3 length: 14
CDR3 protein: CASSHRAGGEKLFF

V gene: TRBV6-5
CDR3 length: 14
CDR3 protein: CASTPAGTRSQQYF

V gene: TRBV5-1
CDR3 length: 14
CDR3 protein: CASSLIMGQQGYTF

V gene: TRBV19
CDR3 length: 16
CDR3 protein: CASSRDGQVDSYEQYF

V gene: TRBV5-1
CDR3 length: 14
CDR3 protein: CASSLASGTDTQYF

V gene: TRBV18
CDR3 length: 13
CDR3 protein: CASSAFLTDTQYF

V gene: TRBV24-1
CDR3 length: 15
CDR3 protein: CATSASGQGRGEQYF

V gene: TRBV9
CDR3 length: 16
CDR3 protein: CASSVGLAGGADTQYF

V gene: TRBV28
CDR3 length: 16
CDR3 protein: CASSPGLAGSADTQYF

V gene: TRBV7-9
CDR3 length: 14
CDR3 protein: CASSSGGIGTEAFF

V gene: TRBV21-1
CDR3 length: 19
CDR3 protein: CASSKAWTYPDRGCKKLFF

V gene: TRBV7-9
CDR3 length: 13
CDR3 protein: CASSFSGEEKLFF

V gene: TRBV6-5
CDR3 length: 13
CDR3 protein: CASSYGTGETQYF

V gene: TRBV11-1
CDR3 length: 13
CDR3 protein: CASSSGLEDEQFF

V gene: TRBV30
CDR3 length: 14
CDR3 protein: CAWSLKQGNTEAFF

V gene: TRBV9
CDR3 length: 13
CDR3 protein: CASSTGFTDTQYF

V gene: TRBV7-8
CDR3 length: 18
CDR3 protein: CASNSPSPASGVVGELFF

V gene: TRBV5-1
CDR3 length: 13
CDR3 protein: CASSVMTSGEQFF

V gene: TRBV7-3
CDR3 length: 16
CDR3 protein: CASSPLGRGSGETQYF

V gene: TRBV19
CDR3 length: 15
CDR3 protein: CASSIDMGVNTEAFF

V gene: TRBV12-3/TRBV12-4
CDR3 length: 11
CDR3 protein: CASSSGQPQHF

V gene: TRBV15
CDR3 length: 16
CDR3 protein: CATSSFAGPRYNEQFF